Detailed here is one TCR beta chain. The antigen remains unidentified. This sample is part of a study of beta chain features in type 1 diabetes. Study background: Comparable age, gender and cell yields were observed in patients relative to healthy donors. Study-level points and caveats: In all four CD4+ subsets, TCRB CDR3 length was significantly, moderately reduced in type 1 diabetes.

A single heparinised blood sample, averaging roughly 0.11 L, was obtained per donor. Sorting of CD4+ naive, central memory, regulatory and stem cell-like memory cells was performed via CD45RO/CCR7/CD25/CD127/CD95/CD27. Purity above 95% was achieved in all sorted populations. Sequenced material consisted of expressed TCRB transcripts (all of the isolated RNA was reverse transcribed). Using immunoSEQ multiplex PCR, the repertoire was profiled, and TCRdb retains in-frame clones only, with some absent. The repertoire holds hundreds of thousands of clones, with 11% to 15% as singletons. Material: naive CD4+ T cells from blood. The source of this sequence is a man between 18 and 35 years old with type 1 diabetes.

DNA for the CDR3: TGCGCCAGCAGCTTTCGAGACAGGGTCCCCTACGAGCAGTACTTC. Translated: CASSFRDRVPYEQYF. V and J are TRBV5-1 and TRBJ2-7; TRBD1 matches 7 bases. J was trimmed by 2 bases and V by 2 bases; bases with no gene match: 7. The CDR3 runs to 15 residues. Looked up from germline, CDR1 is SGHRS and CDR2 is YFSETQ.